These T cell receptor beta chains were read from a single sample in a study of T cells in localized non-small cell lung cancer. Only in-frame clones appear in the TCRdb table, and some are missing; sequencing was by immunoSEQ multiplex PCR. The sample consists of some 50,000 clones, approximately 86% of them appearing once. The input for sequencing was PBMCs, taken before any cancer treatment. These receptor sequences come from a female donor with stage II lung adenocarcinoma. Both conserved end residues are trimmed from each CDR3. Fields, in order: V gene, J gene, CDR3 protein.

>TRBV5-6|TRBJ2-3
ASSPDRGRADTQY
>TRBV19|TRBJ2-7
ASSNRLTGYEQY
>TRBV30|TRBJ2-1
AWSGISAGNEQF
>TRBV6-5|TRBJ1-2
ASRVGSQGGYT
>TRBV5-6|TRBJ2-5
ASSFVGGHQETQY
>TRBV6-5|TRBJ1-2
ASSEIGSQAGYT
>TRBV29-1|TRBJ1-1
SFGRGMITEAF
>TRBV2|TRBJ2-5
ASSTNRERVFQETQY
>TRBV7-9|TRBJ2-1
ASSWVPRRGLDNEQF
>TRBV7-9|TRBJ2-2
ATVLAGPLNTGELF
>TRBV19|TRBJ1-2
ASSSGGDRGYT
>TRBV7-9|TRBJ1-2
ASSPDEWAGYT
>TRBV5-1|TRBJ2-1
ASSPSGIGREQF
>TRBV7-2|TRBJ2-1
ASSLILTGEQF
>TRBV7-9|TRBJ1-4
ASSSRRSRITEKLF
>TRBV15|TRBJ2-3
ATSRDGRKDTDTQY
>TRBV7-9|TRBJ1-1
ASSLGLHTEAF
>TRBV2|TRBJ1-3
ASRGEEDGNTIY
>TRBV6-5|TRBJ2-3
ASSYFVGTDTQY
>TRBV27|TRBJ2-7
ASSYLGGIYEQY
>TRBV25-1|TRBJ1-1
ASSDPDRVAEAF
>TRBV30|TRBJ1-2
AWRGPGYT
>TRBV5-1|TRBJ2-5
ASSLLGGGETQY
>TRBV18|TRBJ1-6
ASSPGGINSPLH
>TRBV27|TRBJ1-3
ASSRIGNPFSGNTIY
>TRBV19|TRBJ2-3
ASSSRPTDTQY
>TRBV6-6|TRBJ1-2
ASSPRDRGLVYGYT
>TRBV6-5|TRBJ2-3
ASSYSGASTDTQY
>TRBV6-5|TRBJ1-1
ASSYDSLGNTEAF
>TRBV19|TRBJ1-2
ASSIPSGTGDGYT
>TRBV19|TRBJ2-1
ATETSGPTESSYNEQF
>TRBV6-5|TRBJ1-1
ASSSQGFLEAF
>TRBV18|TRBJ2-7
ASSGRGYEQY
>TRBV25-1|TRBJ1-6
ASSGDRTRLYNSPLH
>TRBV5-6|TRBJ2-1
ASSLGGKRNNEQF
>TRBV5-6|TRBJ1-2
ASTRTGLSYGYT
>TRBV11-2|TRBJ1-5
ASSSHPTTSVSNQPQH
>TRBV9|TRBJ2-5
ASSVDIQETQY
>TRBV10-3|TRBJ2-7
AISGTASSYEQY
>TRBV6-1|TRBJ2-7
ASIKGQAIYEQY
>TRBV9|TRBJ1-1
ASSAFPEAWEAAF
>TRBV29-1|TRBJ2-7
SVRETGVGSYEQY
>TRBV4-1|TRBJ1-4
ASSDRGPTNEKLF
>TRBV10-3|TRBJ2-2
AISGPRTNLGVGELF
>TRBV19|TRBJ1-1
ASSITPIIDTEAF
>TRBV5-6|TRBJ2-1
ASSLGGLGYNEQF
>TRBV11-2|TRBJ2-2
ASSLSSGVLELF
>TRBV30|TRBJ2-7
ALSGQGHEQY
>TRBV9|TRBJ2-3
ASTAAEHTQY
>TRBV27|TRBJ1-2
ASSFGSVGHYGYT
>TRBV7-9|TRBJ1-1
ASSLAREGKSF